Following are 13 T cell receptor beta chains from one sample sequenced in a study of cytomegalovirus exposure and HLA in healthy donors. Primers for the PCR totalled 60 Vbeta and 13 Jbeta. Profiled with immunoSEQ multiplex PCR; TCRdb holds only in-frame clones, not every one. This sample has some 120,000 clones; about 81% occur once, and the top ten carry 1.5% to 2%. The sequenced sample was PBMCs. The receptors derive from a man aged 40-55 years in good health and CMV-seronegative.

Here the CDR3 reads CASSPGPRSPLHF. The DNA for the CDR3 is TGTGCCAGCAGCCCAGGGCCTAGATCACCCCTCCACTTT. The chain couples TRBV27 to TRBJ1-6; D might be TRBD1 (5 bases). V was shortened by 6 bases and J by 10 bases, with 13 bases between the two germline ends. Per germline, CDR1 MNHEY and CDR2 SMNVEV (reference sequence). The CDR3 runs 13 residues.

The V and J genes are TRBV6-5 and TRBJ2-1; tentatively, D is TRBD1 (5 bases). V lost 2 bases and J 7 bases, leaving 15 bases between the germline ends. The germline V gene encodes CDR1 MNHEY and CDR2 SVGAGI. The CDR3 length is 15 residues. The CDR3 nucleotides read TGTGCCAGCAGTTACGCAGCAGACAAGGGGAATGAGCAGTTCTTC. Translating gives CASSYAADKGNEQFF.

V and J are TRBV5-1 and TRBJ1-2; 9 bases match TRBD1. Trimming cost V 0 bases and J 8 bases; bases outside gene matches: 8. The CDR3 covers 15 residues. Germline assignment: CDR1 SGHRS and CDR2 YFSETQ. The CDR3 loop is CASSLGGQGYQGYTF. The CDR3 region has the DNA TGCGCCAGCAGCTTGGGGGGACAGGGTTATCAAGGCTACACCTTC.

The CDR3 loop is CASSSGTNEKLFF. The CDR3 DNA follows: TGCGCCAGCAGCTCAGGAACTAATGAAAAACTGTTTTTT. V and J are TRBV5-1 and TRBJ1-4; no definite D call. The CDR3 extends over 13 amino acids. The V end lost 3 bases, the J end lost 1 base, and 4 bases lay between the germline ends. Looked up from germline, CDR1 is SGHRS and CDR2 is YFSETQ.

This sequence joins TRBV7-3 and TRBJ1-1; D is uncertain. This CDR3 has 13 residues. Per the germline V gene, CDR1 is SGHTA and CDR2 is FQGTGA. V was pared by 4 bases and J by 1 base, with 7 bases between. The CDR3 DNA sequence: TGTGCCAGCAGCTCGCAGGAGAACACTGAAGCTTTCTTT. Amino acid sequence: CASSSQENTEAFF. Full variable domain (outside the CDR3, taken from reference TRBV7-3 and TRBJ1-1): GAGVSQTPSNKVTEKGKYVELRCDPISGHTALYWYRQSLGQGPEFLIYFQGTGAADDSGLPNDRFFAVRPEGSVSTLKIQRTERGDSAVYLCASSSQENTEAFFGQGTRLTVV.

The chain has TRBV7-2 and TRBJ2-7; no definite D call. Trimming cost V 1 base and J 6 bases, with 4 bases left between them. This CDR3 is built from 11 residues. Germline lookup yields CDR1 SGHTA and CDR2 FQGNSA. CDR3 DNA: TGTGCCAGCAGCTTAGGTCTCGAGCAGTACTTC. This codes for CASSLGLEQYF. Using reference TRBV7-2 and TRBJ2-7 for the parts outside the CDR3, the full variable domain is GAGVSQSPSNKVTEKGKDVELRCDPISGHTALYWYRQSLGQGLEFLIYFQGNSAPDKSGLPSDRFSAERTGGSVSTLTIQRTQQEDSAVYLCASSLGLEQYFGPGTRLTVT.

V is TRBV11-3 and J is TRBJ1-1; D is uncertain. CDR1 is SGHNT and CDR2 is YENEEA in the germline V gene. The CDR3 sequence is 15 residues long. Trimming shortened V by 1 base and J by 0 bases, and 9 bases separated the two germline ends. The CDR3 protein is CASSLGAGMNTEAFF. The DNA for the CDR3 is TGTGCCAGCAGCTTAGGCGCCGGGATGAACACTGAAGCTTTCTTT.

This clone has more than one count but fewer than ten. V and J are TRBV7-8 and TRBJ2-2; no clear D. V was trimmed by 0 bases and J by 3 bases, leaving 17 bases between them. The CDR3 has 18 amino acids. CDR1 SGHVS and CDR2 FQNEAQ come from the germline V gene. CDR3 in amino acids: CASSLATRGGFYTGELFF. The CDR3 DNA follows: TGTGCCAGCAGCTTAGCGACCAGAGGTGGATTCTACACCGGGGAGCTGTTTTTT.

The chain couples TRBV30 to TRBJ1-5; TRBD1 aligns across 9 bases. Germline-derived CDR1 and CDR2 are GTSNPN and SVGIG (reference sequence). V lost 0 bases and J lost 7; bases outside the gene matches: 7. The CDR3 totals 15 residues. The CDR3 nucleotides read TGTGCCTGGAGTGTACGCGGGACAGGGAACCAGCCCCAGCATTTT. Translated: CAWSVRGTGNQPQHF.

The gene calls are TRBV6-5 and TRBJ2-7, with 8 bases fitting TRBD2. The germline gives CDR1 MNHEY, CDR2 SVGAGI. The ends lost 8 bases at V and 6 bases at J; junction bases unmatched: 15. This CDR3 region has 15 residues. The CDR3 reads CASSSPAGGAGEQYF. The CDR3 bases are TGTGCCAGCTCTTCGCCCGCGGGGGGCGCGGGCGAGCAGTACTTC.

This clone was recorded a few times. This chain joins TRBV7-2 and TRBJ2-7, with 13 bases that match TRBD2. This CDR3 comprises 14 residues. Trimming removed 4 bases from V and 6 bases from J; junction bases left unmatched: 3. CDR1 and CDR2 (germline): SGHTA, FQGNSA. The CDR3 bases are TGTGCCAGCAGCTCAGGACTAGCGGGAGCCGAGCAGTACTTC. Residues: CASSSGLAGAEQYF.

In the case of this clone: The germline gene is not matched at one end of the junction; a read error may be the cause. This chain uses TRBV13 with TRBJ2-6, with 11 bases identical to TRBD1. CDR1 is PRHDT, CDR2 FYEKMQ, per germline (reference sequence). CDR3 length: 17 amino acids. The CDR3 spells CASGTGGHVSGANGLTF. CDR3 DNA: TGTGCCAGCGGGACAGGGGGTCATGTCTCTGGGGCCAACGGCCTGACTTTC.

The J gene is TRBJ1-6, the V gene TRBV6-4, with no clear D. The CDR3 runs to 14 residues. V lost 5 bases and J lost 12, with 17 bases in between. Germline assignment: CDR1 MRHNA and CDR2 SNTAGT. The CDR3 is CASSREDSGGPLHF. CDR3 bases: TGTGCCAGCAGTCGTGAGGACTCAGGTGGACCCCTCCACTTT.